This TCR beta chain was identified during a study of blood T cell repertoires in COVID-19. Study-wide context: Sites across the United States, Italy and Spain contributed samples from acute and convalescent COVID-19. T cells, B-cell-depleted T cells, or PBMCs supplied cDNA or gDNA.

Original analysis: Amplification from reference gene primers served as the basis for estimated nucleated cell counts. Assay used: immunoSEQ multiplex PCR; TCRdb lists only in-frame clones, some missing. V and J calls and clone size are given by that table; D and trimming were obtained from the DNA. This table has over 40,000 clones, 65% to 90% appearing once. The germline CDR1 and CDR2 sequences are GTSNPN and SVGIG (reference sequence). The length of the CDR3 is 12 residues. V shed 5 bases, J shed 4 bases, and the junction held 4 bases outside the gene matches. The sequence was obtained from a human donor in a cohort sampled during active COVID-19. J is TRBJ1-2 and V is TRBV30; 7 positions agree with TRBD1. Sequencing used peripheral blood. CDR3 in DNA: TGTGCCTGGCGGACAGGTGTCTATGGCTACACCTTC. Translating gives CAWRTGVYGYTF.